A single sample gave rise to the 32 T cell receptor beta chains below, sequenced in a study of T cell repertoires in cytomegalovirus infection. TCRdb recomputed calls from the reads with MiXCR, one row per CDR3 protein. The table records some 300,000 distinct CDR3 sequences, about a sixth of them present only once. What was sequenced was PBMCs. These receptors all come from a human donor in good health (CMV status not recorded). Some clones in this sample may be carry-over from other donors' samples.

Notes on this clonotype: This may be a read error: a much more frequent sequence differs by one nucleotide. The chain employs TRBV19 and TRBJ1-2; D is perhaps TRBD1 (5 bases). Germline V lookup: CDR1 LNHDA, CDR2 SQIVND (reference sequence). The CDR3 has 17 amino acids. The DNA of the CDR3 is TGTGCCAGCACTCACCGCGGGGACTCAGTTTTAAACTATGTCTACACCTTC. Encoded protein: CASTHRGDSVLNYVYTF. The full variable domain, in which reference TRBV19 and TRBJ1-2 provide the parts outside the CDR3, is DGGITQSPKYLFRKEGQNVTLSCEQNLNHDAMYWYRQDPGQGLRLIYYSQIVNDFQKGDIAEGYSVSREKKESFPLTVTSAQKNPTAFYLCASTHRGDSVLNYVYTFGSGTRLTVV.

This clonotype was counted only a few times. V usage is TRBV20-1 and J usage is TRBJ2-3; D ambiguous. This CDR3 contains 15 residues. V gave up 0 bases and J gave up 2 bases, with 12 bases separating them. CDR1 is DFQATT and CDR2 is SNEGSKA in the germline V gene (reference sequence). The CDR3: CSARDNSKYTDTQYF. The DNA for the CDR3 is TGCAGTGCTAGAGACAACAGTAAATACACAGATACGCAGTATTTT.

This clonotype has a count of ten or more. The chain has TRBV7-2 and TRBJ1-6; D not resolved. The ends were cut back, 5 bases at V and 10 bases at J, with 12 bases in the middle. The germline gives CDR1 SGHTA, CDR2 FQGNSA. CDR3 length equals 13 residues. The CDR3 DNA sequence: TGTGCCAGCAGCCCGGGAAGCTCCTCACCCCTCCACTTT. This translates into CASSPGSSSPLHF.

The chain joins TRBV6-5 to TRBJ2-7, with 8 bases identical to TRBD1. J lost 0 bases, V lost 4 bases, and 8 bases had no gene match. Per the germline V gene, CDR1 is MNHEY and CDR2 is SVGAGI. This CDR3 contains 16 residues. The CDR3 nucleotides are TGTGCCAGCAGTTCACCGGACAGGGCCCCCTCCTACGAGCAGTACTTC. The encoded protein is CASSSPDRAPSYEQYF.

This clonotype has ten or more counts. The rearrangement uses TRBV28 and TRBJ1-5; 7 bases fit TRBD1. The germline V gene encodes CDR1 MDHEN and CDR2 SYDVKM. The CDR3 is 14 amino acids. The V and J ends lost 7 bases and 1 base, in that order; junction bases with no gene match: 4. The CDR3 spells CASTQGGSNQPQHF. As DNA, the CDR3 is TGTGCCAGCACTCAGGGGGGGAGCAATCAGCCCCAGCATTTT. The whole variable domain, remainder taken from reference TRBV28 and TRBJ1-5, is DVKVTQSSRYLVKRTGEKVFLECVQDMDHENMFWYRQDPGLGLRLIYFSYDVKMKEKGDIPEGYSVSREKKERFSLILESASTNQTSMYLCASTQGGSNQPQHFGDGTRLSIL.

The rearrangement joins TRBV3-1 to TRBJ1-4, with D unclear. This CDR3 is built from 16 residues. The germline V gene has CDR1 LGHDT and CDR2 YNNKEL (reference sequence). Trimming cost V 0 bases and J 6 bases, with 14 bases left between them. The CDR3, as DNA: TGTGCCAGCAGCCAAGATGTGTATCCTCGGGATGAAAAACTGTTTTTT. Protein: CASSQDVYPRDEKLFF.

The sample holds many counts of this clonotype. This chain links TRBV7-6 with TRBJ1-1; no reliable D call. Germline CDR1 and CDR2: SGHVS and FNYEAQ. The CDR3 has 14 amino acids. V was trimmed by 1 base and J by 3 bases, leaving 9 bases between them. As DNA, the CDR3 is TGTGCCAGCAGCTTAGATCGGGGTTACACTGAAGCTTTCTTT. The encoded protein is CASSLDRGYTEAFF. The whole variable domain, filled in from reference TRBV7-6 and TRBJ1-1, reads GAGVSQSPRYKVTKRGQDVALRCDPISGHVSLYWYRQALGQGPEFLTYFNYEAQQDKSGLPNDRFSAERPEGSISTLTIQRTEQRDSAMYRCASSLDRGYTEAFFGQGTRLTVV.

This clonotype was picked up one time. This chain uses TRBV5-1 with TRBJ2-3; 7 bases line up with TRBD2. The germline V gene encodes CDR1 SGHRS and CDR2 YFSETQ. This CDR3 has 16 residues. The J segment lost 3 bases and the V segment lost 3 bases, leaving 10 bases of the junction unmatched. DNA for the CDR3: TGCGCCAGCAGCTCCCTCGGGGGGATTGTTACAGATACGCAGTATTTT. Amino acids: CASSSLGGIVTDTQYF.

This clonotype was seen repeatedly, ten times or more. This chain connects TRBV6-1 to TRBJ2-3, with a tentative D call TRBD1 (5 bases). Deletions cut 7 bases from V and 2 bases from J, with 7 bases between. The CDR3 spans 12 residues. The germline gives CDR1 MNHNS, CDR2 SASEGT. For the CDR3, the DNA is TGTGCCAGCATACAGGCCACAGATACGCAGTATTTT. Protein: CASIQATDTQYF.

The V call is TRBV20-1, the J call TRBJ2-7, with TRBD2 identical over 10 bases. The V gene's germline CDR1 is DFQATT and CDR2 SNEGSKA (reference sequence). The J segment lost 2 bases and the V segment lost 6 bases, leaving 7 bases of the junction unmatched. The CDR3 is 14 amino acids. CDR3 bases: TGCAGTGCGGAAGCGGGGGGGCTGACCTACGAGCAGTACTTC. This encodes CSAEAGGLTYEQYF.

This clonotype has a single count. The V gene is TRBV5-4, the J gene TRBJ2-1; D not certain. With 0 bases removed from V and 7 bases from J, the gap between germline ends came to 2 bases. This CDR3 has 11 amino acids. Germline CDR1 SGHNT, CDR2 YYREEE (reference sequence). CDR3 in DNA: TGTGCCAGCAGCTTGGCTAATGAGCAGTTCTTC. Protein product: CASSLANEQFF.

This clonotype was recorded many times. CDR3 amino acids: CASSPDRGKQPQHF. The CDR3 DNA reads TGTGCCAGCAGCCCCGACAGGGGTAAACAGCCCCAGCATTTT. V gene TRBV7-2 combines with J gene TRBJ1-5, with 8 nucleotides matching TRBD1. The CDR3 consists of 14 residues. The J segment lost 7 bases and the V segment lost 5 bases, leaving 7 bases of the junction unmatched. Germline V CDR1 and CDR2: SGHTA, FQGNSA. Full variable domain (outside the CDR3, taken from reference TRBV7-2 and TRBJ1-5): GAGVSQSPSNKVTEKGKDVELRCDPISGHTALYWYRQSLGQGLEFLIYFQGNSAPDKSGLPSDRFSAERTGGSVSTLTIQRTQQEDSAVYLCASSPDRGKQPQHFGDGTRLSIL.

This clonotype came up once. The chain recombines TRBV14 with TRBJ1-6, with TRBD1 identical over 8 bases. Trimming cost V 0 bases and J 7 bases; bases outside gene matches: 8. CDR1 is SGHDN and CDR2 is FVKESK in the germline V gene. CDR3 length: 17 amino acids. The CDR3 is CASSQDFGTGGNSPLHF. CDR3 DNA: TGTGCCAGCAGCCAAGATTTTGGGACAGGTGGGAATTCACCCCTCCACTTT. Based on the CDR3 plus reference TRBV14 and TRBJ1-6, the full variable domain is EAGVTQFPSHSVIEKGQTVTLRCDPISGHDNLYWYRRVMGKEIKFLLHFVKESKQDESGMPNNRFLAERTGGTYSTLKVQPAELEDSGVYFCASSQDFGTGGNSPLHFGNGTRLTVT.

The chain is built from TRBV7-2 and TRBJ1-1; no clear D gene. Trimming removed 4 bases from V and 4 bases from J, with 16 bases in between. The CDR3 extends over 15 amino acids. From germline, CDR1 is SGHTA and CDR2 FQGNSA. In nucleotides, the CDR3 is TGTGCCAGCAGCTCATCTCGCAGGCCGAGCACTGAAGCTTTCTTT. As protein: CASSSSRRPSTEAFF.

This clonotype was found a few times. The chain carries TRBV28 and TRBJ1-2, with a tentative D call TRBD1 (6 bases). V lost 5 bases and J 8 bases, leaving 18 bases between the germline ends. The CDR3 is 14 residues long. Per the germline V gene, CDR1 is MDHEN and CDR2 is SYDVKM. CDR3: CASSTLGGAWGYTF. The CDR3 DNA is TGTGCCAGCAGTACCCTGGGGGGCGCTTGGGGCTACACCTTC.

This clonotype turned up a few times. V usage is TRBV7-9 and J usage is TRBJ2-6, with D possibly called TRBD1 or TRBD2 (5 bases each). Trimming cost V 5 bases and J 0 bases, with 11 bases left between them. CDR3 length: 16 residues. The germline V gene has CDR1 SEHNR and CDR2 FQNEAQ (reference sequence). The CDR3 here is CASSPTGPSGANVLTF. The CDR3 DNA sequence: TGTGCCAGCAGCCCGACGGGGCCCTCTGGGGCCAACGTCCTGACTTTC.

This clonotype was seen a few times. The V call is TRBV20-1, the J call TRBJ2-2; either TRBD1 or TRBD2 may fit D (5 bases each). The V gene's germline CDR1 is DFQATT and CDR2 SNEGSKA (reference sequence). The CDR3 runs to 13 residues. CDR3 region: CSARQGATGELFF. CDR3 nucleotides: TGCAGCGCCAGGCAGGGAGCCACCGGGGAGCTGTTTTTT.

This clonotype was recorded a few times. The chain joins TRBV6-5 to TRBJ1-1, with D unresolved. The germline V gene encodes CDR1 MNHEY and CDR2 SVGAGI. V lost 2 bases, J lost 4 bases, and 11 bases lay in between. The CDR3 has 14 amino acids. CDR3: CASSYLQRSTEAFF. CDR3 nucleotide sequence: TGTGCCAGCAGTTACCTGCAGAGGTCCACTGAAGCTTTCTTT.

The chain couples TRBV12-3 or TRBV12-4 to TRBJ1-2; D gene unclear. CDR3 length: 15 amino acids. The ends were cut back, 3 bases at V and 9 bases at J, with 20 bases in the middle. The CDR3 is CASSFLTRRLASYTF. CDR3 nucleotide sequence: TGTGCCAGCAGTTTCCTGACCCGGCGATTGGCTAGCTACACCTTC.

The chain carries TRBV19 and TRBJ1-1; D is uncertain. The CDR3 has 15 amino acids. V lost 3 bases and J 0 bases, leaving 11 bases between the germline ends. Germline lookup yields CDR1 LNHDA and CDR2 SQIVND (reference sequence). In DNA form, the CDR3 reads TGTGCCAGTAGTATGGACTCAACCTTGAACACTGAAGCTTTCTTT. Translation gives CASSMDSTLNTEAFF. The variable domain in full, with the rest retrieved from reference TRBV19 and TRBJ1-1, is DGGITQSPKYLFRKEGQNVTLSCEQNLNHDAMYWYRQDPGQGLRLIYYSQIVNDFQKGDIAEGYSVSREKKESFPLTVTSAQKNPTAFYLCASSMDSTLNTEAFFGQGTRLTVV.

Many counts were recorded for this clonotype. The chain links TRBV7-8 to TRBJ2-1; D may be TRBD1 (6 bases). With 2 bases removed from V and 6 bases from J, the gap between germline ends came to 11 bases. The V gene's germline CDR1 is SGHVS and CDR2 FQNEAQ. The CDR3 is 14 amino acids. The CDR3 nucleotides are TGTGCCAGCAGCTTATTCGGACAGTCCAATGAGCAGTTCTTC. Its translation: CASSLFGQSNEQFF.

Ten or more counts support this clonotype. The gene calls are TRBV7-2 and TRBJ2-7; 10 bases line up with TRBD1. Germline trimming cut 5 bases from V and 4 bases from J; bases unmatched to any gene: 11. This CDR3 has 16 amino acids. Germline-derived CDR1 and CDR2 are SGHTA and FQGNSA. For the CDR3, the DNA is TGTGCCAGCAGCGCGACCGGGACAGGGGTCGTTTACGAGCAGTACTTC. Amino acid sequence: CASSATGTGVVYEQYF. Using reference TRBV7-2 and TRBJ2-7 for the parts outside the CDR3, the full variable domain is GAGVSQSPSNKVTEKGKDVELRCDPISGHTALYWYRQSLGQGLEFLIYFQGNSAPDKSGLPSDRFSAERTGGSVSTLTIQRTQQEDSAVYLCASSATGTGVVYEQYFGPGTRLTVT.

This clonotype was counted at least ten times. This chain links TRBV28 with TRBJ1-3; 7 bases fit TRBD1. Germline V gives CDR1 MDHEN, CDR2 SYDVKM. Trimming removed 4 bases from V and 0 bases from J; junction bases left unmatched: 3. This CDR3 region has 15 residues. The CDR3 bases are TGTGCCAGCAGTTCGGGACAGCACTCTGGAAACACCATATATTTT. This sequence encodes CASSSGQHSGNTIYF.

A few counts support this clonotype. The V and J genes are TRBV5-1 and TRBJ1-4; TRBD1 agrees at 9 bases. Trimming at V came to 4 bases and at J to 6 bases, leaving 7 bases not matched to a gene. The CDR3 spans 15 residues. The germline CDR1 and CDR2 sequences are SGHRS and YFSETQ. CDR3 amino acids: CASSTPGQGDEKLFF. The CDR3 nucleotides read TGCGCCAGCAGCACCCCGGGACAGGGTGATGAAAAACTGTTTTTT.

As regards this clonotype: A much more abundant neighbour one base away suggests this may be a read error. CDR3 residues: CASGYGYTF. CDR3 DNA: TGTGCCAGCGGCTATGGCTACACCTTC. The chain combines TRBV12-3 or TRBV12-4 with TRBJ1-2; no reliable D call. The CDR3 totals 9 residues. Trimming cost V 8 bases and J 4 bases, with 2 bases left between them.

In regard to this clonotype: A much larger clone differs from this one at a single base, so this may be a read error. The chain employs TRBV28 and TRBJ1-2; tentatively, D is TRBD1 (5 bases). CDR1 and CDR2 (germline): MDHEN, SYDVKM. The CDR3 loop spans 15 amino acids. CDR3 sequence (DNA): TGTGCCAGCAGAATAGGAGGACAATCGAACTATGGCTGCACCTTC. This gives the protein CASRIGGQSNYGCTF.

This clonotype came up a few times. The chain has TRBV20-1 and TRBJ1-1, with unresolved D. This CDR3 spans 13 amino acids. Germline V gene sequence: CDR1 DFQATT, CDR2 SNEGSKA (reference sequence). The V end lost 5 bases, the J end lost 1 base, and 11 bases lay between the germline ends. The DNA of the CDR3 is TGCAGTGCTGTTGGCTGGGGGAACACTGAAGCTTTCTTT. This gives the protein CSAVGWGNTEAFF.

This clonotype was observed many times. The chain has TRBV7-6 and TRBJ2-1; TRBD2 matches 16 bases. CDR3 length: 19 residues. V lost 1 base, J lost 0 bases, and 3 bases stayed unmatched. Germline CDR1 and CDR2: SGHVS and FNYEAQ. In DNA, the CDR3 is TGTGCCAGCAGCTTAGGAGGGACTAGCGGGGGGGCCTCCTACAATGAGCAGTTCTTC. The encoded protein is CASSLGGTSGGASYNEQFF. Looking up the rest from reference TRBV7-6 and TRBJ2-1 gives the full variable domain: GAGVSQSPRYKVTKRGQDVALRCDPISGHVSLYWYRQALGQGPEFLTYFNYEAQQDKSGLPNDRFSAERPEGSISTLTIQRTEQRDSAMYRCASSLGGTSGGASYNEQFFGPGTRLTVL.

This clonotype was detected ten times or more. This chain connects TRBV7-2 to TRBJ1-1; D possibly corresponds to TRBD1 (6 bases). Trimming stripped 4 bases from V and 4 bases from J, with 13 bases between. The CDR3 is made up of 14 amino acids. Per germline, CDR1 SGHTA and CDR2 FQGNSA. The CDR3 sequence: CASSYRVFGTEAFF. CDR3 nucleotide sequence: TGTGCCAGCAGCTACAGGGTTTTCGGCACTGAAGCTTTCTTT. The whole variable domain, filled in from reference TRBV7-2 and TRBJ1-1, reads GAGVSQSPSNKVTEKGKDVELRCDPISGHTALYWYRQSLGQGLEFLIYFQGNSAPDKSGLPSDRFSAERTGGSVSTLTIQRTQQEDSAVYLCASSYRVFGTEAFFGQGTRLTVV.

This clonotype was recorded a few times. The chain combines TRBV29-1 with TRBJ2-3; either TRBD1 or TRBD2 may fit D (5 bases each). Trimming removed 6 bases from V and 6 bases from J, with 22 bases in between. There are 15 residues in the CDR3. Germline assignment: CDR1 SQVTM and CDR2 ANQGSEA. The DNA for the CDR3 is TGCAGCGTGGCCGGGACCAAGATATCCCCGGATACGCAGTATTTT. Its protein is CSVAGTKISPDTQYF.

In its sample, this clonotype was seen many times. The rearrangement uses TRBV28 and TRBJ1-4; D not certain. Germline lookup yields CDR1 MDHEN and CDR2 SYDVKM. The V end was cut by 6 bases, the J end by 3 bases, with 11 bases between. CDR3 size: 14 residues. The CDR3 reads CASRIGVPNEKLFF. The CDR3 coding sequence is TGTGCCAGCAGGATCGGGGTGCCTAATGAAAAACTGTTTTTT. Full variable domain (missing parts from reference TRBV28 and TRBJ1-4): DVKVTQSSRYLVKRTGEKVFLECVQDMDHENMFWYRQDPGLGLRLIYFSYDVKMKEKGDIPEGYSVSREKKERFSLILESASTNQTSMYLCASRIGVPNEKLFFGSGTQLSVL.

This chain links TRBV27 with TRBJ1-6, with 8 bases matching TRBD1. Germline V gene sequence: CDR1 MNHEY, CDR2 SMNVEV (reference sequence). V lost 6 bases and J lost 4; bases outside the gene matches: 8. This CDR3 contains 16 residues. The CDR3 spells CASSAVQGAYNSPLHF. The DNA for the CDR3 is TGTGCCAGCAGCGCCGTCCAGGGGGCGTATAATTCACCCCTCCACTTT.